The rows below give T cell receptor beta chains drawn from one sample of a study of T cells in Graves' hyperthyroidism and ophthalmopathy. MiXCR, run by TCRdb on the multiplex PCR reads, gives a single entry per CDR3 protein. The sample contains more than 150,000 distinct CDR3 sequences, 15% to 20% of which appear only once. The sample was blood. These receptors were obtained from a woman aged 45-60 years with Graves' hyperthyroidism. Both conserved end residues are part of each CDR3. D genes are given only for firm matches. Where a row states a size, it is once, few, many or the class of an expanded clone; other rows omit it.

D gene,clone size,V gene,J gene,CDR3 DNA,CDR3 protein
TRBD1,many,TRBV10-2,TRBJ2-5,TGCGCCAGCAGTCTATGGACAGGGTCTTTAGAGACCCAGTACTTC,CASSLWTGSLETQYF
TRBD1,-,TRBV20-1,TRBJ2-7,TGCAGTGCTGGGACAGTCCACGAGCAGTACTTC,CSAGTVHEQYF
-,many,TRBV28,TRBJ1-4,TGTGCCAGCAGTAGGACAGTTGCAACTAATGAAAAACTGTTTTTT,CASSRTVATNEKLFF
-,-,TRBV7-8,TRBJ1-4,TGTGCCAGCAGCTTAGAGGCGGGGACTAATGAAAAACTGTTTTTT,CASSLEAGTNEKLFF
-,few,TRBV18,TRBJ2-7,TGTGCCAGCTCACCCTCCGCGCCCGGGGGCAGGGGGGACGAGCAGTACTTC,CASSPSAPGGRGDEQYF
TRBD1,many,TRBV6-1,TRBJ1-1,TGTGCCAGCATGTACCAGGGGGGGTTGAACACTGAAGCTTTCTTT,CASMYQGGLNTEAFF
TRBD1,once,TRBV2,TRBJ2-7,TGTGCCAGCAGTGCCCCTGGGACAGCTTCCTACGAGCAGTACTTC,CASSAPGTASYEQYF
-,many,TRBV5-1,TRBJ1-4,TGCGCCAGCAGTTTCGACGGAGTAAATGAAAAACTGTTTTTT,CASSFDGVNEKLFF
-,many,TRBV6-1,TRBJ1-5,TGTGCCAGCAGTGGATGGAGGAATAGCAATCAGCCCCAGCATTTT,CASSGWRNSNQPQHF
TRBD1,many,TRBV3-1,TRBJ2-7,TGTGCCAGCAGCCAAGGCACGGGACCCAGGGGGGAGCAGTACTTC,CASSQGTGPRGEQYF
-,many,TRBV3-1,TRBJ2-7,TGTGCCAGCAGCCGGTTTGGCAGGGGCCCCTACGAGCAGTACTTC,CASSRFGRGPYEQYF
-,many,TRBV7-9,TRBJ2-7,TGTGCCAGCAGCTTAGCACAGACCTACGAGCAGTACTTC,CASSLAQTYEQYF
TRBD1,-,TRBV4-3,TRBJ2-2,TGCGCCAGCAGCCCCGCCCGGACAGGGACCGGGGAGCTGTTTTTT,CASSPARTGTGELFF
-,many,TRBV12-3/TRBV12-4,TRBJ1-1,TGTGCCAGCAGCCCACAAGGACAGCACACTGAAGCTTTCTTT,CASSPQGQHTEAFF
-,-,TRBV7-2,TRBJ2-6,TGTGCCAGCAGCTTAACGTCCCGACAGGAACTCTCTGGGGCCAACGTCCTGACTTTC,CASSLTSRQELSGANVLTF
-,-,TRBV28,TRBJ1-5,TGTGCCAGCAGTTTTGGCTGGGGGACGGGTAATCAGCCCCAGCATTTT,CASSFGWGTGNQPQHF
-,many,TRBV20-1,TRBJ2-3,TGCAGTGCTAGAGATTATGGAACTACAGTCACAGATACGCAGTATTTT,CSARDYGTTVTDTQYF
-,many,TRBV2,TRBJ1-6,TGTGCCAGCAGGGCGAGACAGGTCTCCTATAATTCACCCCTCCACTTT,CASRARQVSYNSPLHF
-,many,TRBV20-1,TRBJ1-6,TGCAGTGCTAGACCAACAGGGAGATCACCCCTCCACTTT,CSARPTGRSPLHF
-,many,TRBV11-2,TRBJ2-2,TGTGCCAGCAGCTTAGACGGTTGGGGGCAGGGTTCCACCGGGGAGCTGTTTTTT,CASSLDGWGQGSTGELFF
TRBD1,many,TRBV25-1,TRBJ1-2,TGTGCCAGCAGTGCGAGTCAGGGGGCGAACTATGGCTACACCTTC,CASSASQGANYGYTF
TRBD1,many,TRBV6-1,TRBJ2-5,TGTGCCAGCAGTATACCGGGACAGGGAGAGACCCAGTACTTC,CASSIPGQGETQYF
-,many,TRBV2,TRBJ2-4,TGTGCCAGCGGTGAGATCATTCAGTACTTC,CASGEIIQYF
TRBD1,-,TRBV5-6,TRBJ2-7,TGTGCCAGCAGCTTGGGACAGGGAATCCAGCAGTACTTC,CASSLGQGIQQYF
TRBD2,many,TRBV7-3,TRBJ2-3,TGTGCCAGCAGCGCCTTTCTCGAGCGGGGACGAAATACGCAGTATTTT,CASSAFLERGRNTQYF
TRBD2,many,TRBV28,TRBJ2-1,TGTGCCAGCAGTTTCAGCGGGACTTACAATGAGCAGTTCTTC,CASSFSGTYNEQFF
-,few,TRBV29-1,TRBJ1-1,TGCAGCGTTGTTGTGCGAGGGAGGGGAGAAGCTTTCTTT,CSVVVRGRGEAFF
-,many,TRBV24-1,TRBJ2-1,TGTGCCACCCGGGGCCTGAGCGTCAATGAGCAGTTCTTC,CATRGLSVNEQFF
-,many,TRBV7-9,TRBJ1-2,TGTGCCAGCAGCTTAAGGGGCCCCTATGGCTACACCTTC,CASSLRGPYGYTF
-,-,TRBV5-1,TRBJ2-5,TGCGCCAGCAGCTTGTGGCTGAAGCTCCAAGAGACCCAGTACTTC,CASSLWLKLQETQYF
-,many,TRBV10-2,TRBJ1-2,TGCGCCAGCAGCGGGGGGACGGACAACTATGGCTACACCTTC,CASSGGTDNYGYTF
TRBD1,few,TRBV18,TRBJ2-1,TGTGCCAGCTCAAGTTCGTCGGCAGGGGGACGTAATGAGCAGTTCTTC,CASSSSSAGGRNEQFF
-,once,TRBV18,TRBJ1-1,TGTGCCAGCTCACGAGCCGGGCCAAAAATGAACACTGAAGCTTTCTTT,CASSRAGPKMNTEAFF
-,many,TRBV7-2,TRBJ2-1,TGTGCCAGCAGCTTCGGGTGGTCCGAGCAGTTCTTC,CASSFGWSEQFF
TRBD1,many,TRBV4-2,TRBJ1-4,TGTGCCAGCAGCCAAGCCCGACAGGGTGTCGGCGAAAAACTGTTTTTT,CASSQARQGVGEKLFF
TRBD1,-,TRBV18,TRBJ2-1,TGTGCCAGCTCACCTAGACAGGGATTAGGTGAGCAGTTCTTC,CASSPRQGLGEQFF
-,-,TRBV5-1,TRBJ2-7,TGCGCCAGCAGCTTGGATGGGAGAACATACGAGCAGTACTTC,CASSLDGRTYEQYF
-,many,TRBV5-6,TRBJ2-3,TGTGCCAGCAGCTTGGTACAGGCCACAGATACGCAGTATTTT,CASSLVQATDTQYF
TRBD1,many,TRBV5-1,TRBJ2-3,TGCGCCAGCAGGAAACAGGGGGGCCCAGATACGCAGTATTTT,CASRKQGGPDTQYF
-,many,TRBV7-8,TRBJ1-2,TGTGCCAGCAGCTTAGTTGCGGCCGCATATGGCTACACCTTC,CASSLVAAAYGYTF